This is a list of T cell receptor beta chains from one sample in a study of shared clonotypes between healthy human individuals. The assay was immunoSEQ multiplex PCR, and TCRdb's table has in-frame clones only and misses some. Found here are about 1.1 million clones, approximately 78% of them singletons; the top ten hold 0.5% to 0.6%. Sequenced: memory CD4+ T cells from PBMCs. The receptors derive from a man younger than 30 in good health. Some clones in this sample may be carry-over from other donors' samples. Each CDR3 is given with its conserved first and last residue. D genes are given only for firm matches. Rows give clone size only sometimes, using once, few, many, or a class for an expanded clone.

>TRBJ1-5|-|-|TRBV28|12
CASQGPAGPQHF
TGTGCCAGCCAGGGCCCGGCGGGGCCCCAGCATTTT
>TRBJ2-7|-|-|TRBV6-1|12
CASSDGFYEQYF
TGTGCCAGCAGTGACGGGTTCTACGAGCAGTACTTC
>TRBJ2-1|-|-|TRBV10-3|18
CAISVTEGRVISYNEQFF
TGTGCCATCAGTGTCACAGAAGGGCGTGTGATATCCTACAATGAGCAGTTCTTC
>TRBJ1-2|-|-|TRBV28|13
CASRPGRSYGYTF
TGTGCCAGCAGGCCAGGGAGGAGCTATGGCTACACCTTC
>TRBJ2-5|-|-|TRBV11-2|18
CASSWRPAPAADMETQYF
TGTGCCAGCAGCTGGCGTCCCGCGCCAGCGGCGGATATGGAGACCCAGTACTTC
>TRBJ1-1|TRBD1|-|TRBV7-2|16
CASSSLPQGVGTEAFF
TGTGCCAGCAGCTCACTCCCTCAGGGGGTCGGCACTGAAGCTTTCTTT
>TRBJ2-5|TRBD2|-|TRBV19|13
CARTSGTPETQYF
TGTGCCAGGACTAGCGGGACGCCAGAGACCCAGTACTTC
>TRBJ2-1|TRBD2|-|TRBV7-6|18
CASSPMVFSGTSPYEQFF
TGTGCCAGCAGTCCTATGGTGTTTAGCGGGACTAGTCCCTATGAGCAGTTCTTC
>TRBJ1-1|-|-|TRBV7-9|14
CASSLALGAEEAFF
TGTGCCAGCAGCTTAGCGCTGGGGGCGGAAGAAGCTTTCTTT
>TRBJ1-1|-|-|TRBV27|13
CASSLKGDTEAFF
TGTGCCAGCAGTTTAAAAGGCGACACTGAAGCTTTCTTT
>TRBJ2-7|TRBD2|-|TRBV11-2|14
CASSLEREDYEQYF
TGTGCCAGCAGCTTAGAGCGGGAGGACTACGAGCAGTACTTC
>TRBJ2-3|TRBD2|-|TRBV5-6|14
CASSLTSEEDTQYF
TGTGCCAGCAGCTTGACTAGCGAGGAAGATACGCAGTATTTT
>TRBJ2-7|TRBD1|-|TRBV7-2|15
CASSYSGTGAYEQYF
TGTGCCAGCAGCTACTCCGGGACAGGGGCCTACGAGCAGTACTTC
>TRBJ1-2|TRBD1|few|TRBV27|17
CASSLIRTGGRNYGYTF
TGTGCCAGCAGTTTAATTCGGACAGGGGGCCGTAACTATGGCTACACCTTC